These T cell receptor beta chains were read from a single sample in a study of blood T cell repertoires in COVID-19. Profiling relied on immunoSEQ multiplex PCR, and the TCRdb table lists in-frame clones only, not all of them. The sample consists of 55,000 to 75,000 clones, about 80% of them appearing once. The sample was peripheral blood. All receptors derive from a man older than 75 with COVID-19, enrolled during active disease. The CDR3 runs from the conserved cysteine through the conserved F or W. The order of the fields is clone size, CDR3 length, V gene, J gene, D gene, CDR3 protein, CDR3 DNA. The D gene is left open where the match is weak. Expanded clones are given a class, and other clones once, few, many or no size at all.

size: NA
length: 15
V: TRBV7-2
J: TRBJ2-7
D: TRBD2
CDR3: CASSFSSGGAHEQYF
DNA: TGTGCCAGCAGCTTCTCTAGCGGGGGGGCCCACGAGCAGTACTTC

size: NA
length: 13
V: TRBV7-2
J: TRBJ1-1
D: TRBD1
CDR3: CASSARQGGWAFF
DNA: TGTGCCAGCAGTGCTAGACAGGGGGGTTGGGCTTTCTTT

size: NA
length: 15
V: TRBV15
J: TRBJ1-1
D: TRBD1
CDR3: CATSRKETGLIEAFF
DNA: TGTGCCACCAGCAGAAAAGAGACAGGGTTGATTGAAGCTTTCTTT

size: NA
length: 15
V: TRBV6-5
J: TRBJ1-2
D: TRBD1
CDR3: CASSYSEDRGNGYTF
DNA: TGTGCCAGCAGTTACTCGGAGGACAGGGGGAATGGCTACACCTTC

size: few
length: 14
V: TRBV3-1/TRBV3-2
J: TRBJ2-1
D: TRBD2
CDR3: CASSFTSGNNEQFF
DNA: TGTGCCAGCAGCTTTACTAGCGGGAACAATGAGCAGTTCTTC

size: once
length: 13
V: TRBV5-5
J: TRBJ2-1
D: NA
CDR3: CATHGPGVNEQFF
DNA: TGTGCCACACACGGACCCGGGGTCAATGAGCAGTTCTTC

size: NA
length: 15
V: TRBV3-1/TRBV3-2
J: TRBJ2-7
D: NA
CDR3: CASSQGSTGIHEQYF
DNA: TGTGCCAGCAGCCAAGGGTCTACAGGGATCCACGAGCAGTACTTC

size: NA
length: 13
V: TRBV9
J: TRBJ1-1
D: NA
CDR3: CASSVAQNTEAFF
DNA: TGTGCCAGCAGCGTAGCCCAGAACACTGAAGCTTTCTTT

size: NA
length: 11
V: TRBV7-9
J: TRBJ1-1
D: NA
CDR3: CASSVSYQAFF
DNA: TGTGCCAGCAGCGTAAGCTACCAAGCTTTCTTT

size: NA
length: 18
V: TRBV30
J: TRBJ2-5
D: TRBD2
CDR3: CAWSPGTTSGRLQETQYF
DNA: TGTGCCTGGAGCCCGGGGACGACTAGCGGGAGGCTCCAAGAGACCCAGTACTTC

size: NA
length: 13
V: TRBV6-2/TRBV6-3
J: TRBJ1-5
D: NA
CDR3: CASSYVQGQPQHF
DNA: TGTGCCAGCAGTTACGTTCAGGGTCAGCCCCAGCATTTT

size: NA
length: 17
V: TRBV10-3
J: TRBJ1-1
D: TRBD1
CDR3: CAISAQRQGGMNTEAFF
DNA: TGTGCCATCAGTGCCCAGAGACAGGGGGGTATGAACACTGAAGCTTTCTTT

size: NA
length: 16
V: TRBV19
J: TRBJ1-3
D: NA
CDR3: CASSLAGFTSGNTIYF
DNA: TGTGCCAGTAGTTTGGCAGGGTTCACCTCTGGAAACACCATATATTTT

size: few
length: 16
V: TRBV5-4
J: TRBJ1-1
D: NA
CDR3: CASRSRGGGPGTEAFF
DNA: TGTGCCAGCAGGTCCCGGGGCGGGGGGCCAGGCACTGAAGCTTTCTTT

size: NA
length: 15
V: TRBV5-4
J: TRBJ1-6
D: TRBD1
CDR3: CASSLVGQDNSPLHF
DNA: TGTGCCAGCAGCTTGGTTGGACAGGATAATTCACCCCTCCACTTT

size: few
length: 15
V: TRBV5-4
J: TRBJ1-1
D: TRBD1
CDR3: CASSLGTGKNTEAFF
DNA: TGTGCCAGCAGCTTGGGGACAGGGAAGAACACTGAAGCTTTCTTT

size: NA
length: 16
V: TRBV5-5
J: TRBJ2-3
D: TRBD2
CDR3: CASSGGTSGTTDTQYF
DNA: TGTGCCAGCAGCGGGGGGACTAGCGGTACCACAGATACGCAGTATTTT

size: once
length: 14
V: TRBV7-2
J: TRBJ1-2
D: TRBD1
CDR3: CASSLSEQGGGYTF
DNA: TGTGCCAGCAGCTTATCCGAGCAGGGGGGTGGCTACACCTTC

size: NA
length: 15
V: TRBV18
J: TRBJ1-1
D: TRBD1
CDR3: CASSTRTGGYIGAFF
DNA: TGTGCCAGCTCAACCCGGACAGGGGGCTATATAGGAGCTTTCTTT

size: NA
length: 11
V: TRBV20-1
J: TRBJ2-3
D: NA
CDR3: CSAGPAKTQYF
DNA: TGCAGTGCTGGCCCCGCCAAGACGCAGTATTTT

size: once
length: 14
V: TRBV9
J: TRBJ1-2
D: TRBD1
CDR3: CASSGQGAPYGYTF
DNA: TGTGCCAGCAGCGGACAGGGGGCTCCCTATGGCTACACCTTC

size: NA
length: 12
V: TRBV14
J: TRBJ1-4
D: NA
CDR3: CASKGGDEKLFF
DNA: TGTGCCAGCAAGGGAGGGGATGAAAAACTGTTTTTT

size: NA
length: 14
V: TRBV29-1
J: TRBJ2-1
D: TRBD2
CDR3: CSLTIAGSPNEQFF
DNA: TGCAGCCTAACCATAGCGGGGAGCCCTAATGAGCAGTTCTTC

size: NA
length: 12
V: TRBV30
J: TRBJ2-2
D: NA
CDR3: CAWTGDTGELFF
DNA: TGTGCCTGGACGGGGGACACCGGGGAGCTGTTTTTT

size: NA
length: 13
V: TRBV7-8
J: TRBJ2-3
D: TRBD2
CDR3: CASSLGRLAGQYF
DNA: TGTGCCAGCAGCTTAGGAAGACTAGCGGGACAGTATTTT

size: NA
length: 13
V: TRBV29-1
J: TRBJ2-2
D: TRBD2
CDR3: CSVEDRGAGELFF
DNA: TGCAGCGTTGAAGATCGGGGGGCCGGGGAGCTGTTTTTT

size: few
length: 14
V: TRBV19
J: TRBJ1-1
D: NA
CDR3: CASSIEQANTEAFF
DNA: TGTGCCAGTAGTATTGAACAGGCGAACACTGAAGCTTTCTTT

size: NA
length: 13
V: TRBV7-9
J: TRBJ1-2
D: NA
CDR3: CASTPVGGGGYTF
DNA: TGTGCCAGCACCCCCGTGGGGGGTGGTGGCTACACCTTC

size: NA
length: 13
V: TRBV29-1
J: TRBJ1-3
D: NA
CDR3: CSVQGLGGNTIYF
DNA: TGCAGCGTTCAGGGGCTAGGTGGAAACACCATATATTTT

size: few
length: 12
V: TRBV2
J: TRBJ1-1
D: NA
CDR3: CASRDPGTEAFF
DNA: TGTGCCAGCAGGGACCCGGGGACTGAAGCTTTCTTT

size: few
length: 16
V: TRBV3-1/TRBV3-2
J: TRBJ1-3
D: NA
CDR3: CASSDNGLISGNTIYF
DNA: TGTGCCAGCAGCGACAATGGCCTGATCTCTGGAAACACCATATATTTT

size: NA
length: 13
V: TRBV5-1
J: TRBJ2-7
D: TRBD2
CDR3: CASSGGGPYEQYF
DNA: TGCGCCAGCAGCGGCGGGGGGCCCTACGAGCAGTACTTC

size: NA
length: 11
V: TRBV7-2
J: TRBJ2-3
D: NA
CDR3: CASSPRDTQYF
DNA: TGTGCCAGCAGCCCCCGGGATACGCAGTATTTT

size: NA
length: 15
V: TRBV7-9
J: TRBJ1-1
D: NA
CDR3: CASSLVRGKVPEAFF
DNA: TGTGCCAGCAGCTTAGTCAGGGGTAAAGTCCCTGAAGCTTTCTTT

size: NA
length: 13
V: TRBV7-9
J: TRBJ1-2
D: NA
CDR3: CASSLSPGYGYTF
DNA: TGTGCCAGCAGCCTATCCCCAGGCTATGGCTACACCTTC

size: NA
length: 16
V: TRBV5-6
J: TRBJ2-5
D: TRBD1
CDR3: CASRRDRIQYQETQYF
DNA: TGTGCCAGCAGGCGGGACAGGATTCAGTACCAAGAGACCCAGTACTTC

size: once
length: 17
V: TRBV6-2/TRBV6-3
J: TRBJ2-1
D: TRBD2
CDR3: CASSFGGLAGGKDEQFF
DNA: TGTGCCAGCAGTTTTGGGGGACTAGCGGGAGGGAAAGATGAGCAGTTCTTC

size: NA
length: 16
V: TRBV4-2
J: TRBJ2-7
D: NA
CDR3: CASSPSSRGSSYEQYF
DNA: TGTGCCAGCAGCCCCTCTTCTCGCGGGTCCTCCTACGAGCAGTACTTC

size: NA
length: 15
V: TRBV6-5
J: TRBJ1-2
D: NA
CDR3: CASSYDPGGYYGYTF
DNA: TGTGCCAGCAGTTACGACCCGGGGGGTTACTACGGCTACACCTTC

size: NA
length: 13
V: TRBV6-5
J: TRBJ1-1
D: NA
CDR3: CASSFQVDTEAFF
DNA: TGTGCCAGCAGTTTCCAGGTGGACACTGAAGCTTTCTTT

size: once
length: 17
V: TRBV4-2
J: TRBJ2-6
D: NA
CDR3: CASSQVGSLSGANVLTF
DNA: TGTGCCAGCAGCCAAGTCGGTTCCCTTTCCGGGGCCAACGTCCTGACTTTC

size: few
length: 13
V: TRBV7-8
J: TRBJ1-5
D: NA
CDR3: CASSPEDTQPQHF
DNA: TGTGCCAGCAGCCCCGAGGACACACAGCCCCAGCATTTT

size: NA
length: 15
V: TRBV5-4
J: TRBJ2-2
D: TRBD2
CDR3: CASSFTSGRTGELFF
DNA: TGTGCCAGCAGCTTCACTAGCGGGAGAACCGGGGAGCTGTTTTTT

size: NA
length: 15
V: TRBV5-4
J: TRBJ2-3
D: TRBD1
CDR3: CASSLAGGVTDTQYF
DNA: TGTGCCAGCAGCTTGGCAGGGGGAGTCACAGATACGCAGTATTTT

size: NA
length: 14
V: TRBV2
J: TRBJ1-2
D: NA
CDR3: CASSVVRADYGYTF
DNA: TGTGCCAGCAGTGTGGTCAGGGCGGACTATGGCTACACCTTC

size: NA
length: 12
V: TRBV29-1
J: TRBJ1-1
D: TRBD1
CDR3: CSVDTGGFEAFF
DNA: TGCAGCGTTGATACAGGGGGATTTGAAGCTTTCTTT

size: NA
length: 15
V: TRBV28
J: TRBJ1-3
D: NA
CDR3: CATKGSSSGGNTIYF
DNA: TGTGCCACCAAAGGGTCTTCCTCGGGGGGAAACACCATATATTTT

size: NA
length: 15
V: TRBV3-1/TRBV3-2
J: TRBJ2-1
D: TRBD2
CDR3: CASSQTSGRAWEQFF
DNA: TGTGCCAGCAGCCAAACTAGCGGGAGGGCGTGGGAGCAGTTCTTC

size: NA
length: 14
V: TRBV19
J: TRBJ1-2
D: NA
CDR3: CASTRSTDSYGYTF
DNA: TGTGCCAGTACCCGATCGACAGACAGCTATGGCTACACCTTC

size: NA
length: 14
V: TRBV28
J: TRBJ2-1
D: TRBD2
CDR3: CASSMGRGNNEQFF
DNA: TGTGCCAGCAGTATGGGGCGGGGGAACAATGAGCAGTTCTTC